This T cell receptor beta chain was profiled in a study of blood T cell repertoires in COVID-19. Study at large: Spain, Italy and the United States supplied samples that represented acute and convalescent COVID-19. PBMCs, B-cell-depleted T cells, or T cells were the source of the cDNA or gDNA that made up the material.

V shed 6 bases and J 2 bases; nucleotides not matched to a gene: 4. Germline V gene data show CDR1 as LNHDA and CDR2 as SQIVND (reference sequence). This CDR3 has 14 amino acids. Source study methods: Reference gene primer amplification in the assay estimated nucleated cell counts. Generated by immunoSEQ multiplex PCR, the TCRdb table keeps only in-frame clones and is missing some. The D gene and trimming were derived from the DNA, and the V and J assignments and clone size from that table. The sample includes around 140,000 clones, 77% seen only once; the top ten take approximately 9.4%. The chain couples TRBV19 to TRBJ2-5; 9 positions match TRBD2. The sample taken for sequencing was peripheral blood. This receptor was identified in a woman in her forties or fifties with active or convalescent COVID-19. The CDR3 DNA reads as TGTGCCAGTAGCCTAGCGGGGCTACAAGAGACCCAGTACTTC. Protein: CASSLAGLQETQYF.